This T cell receptor (beta chain) was obtained from a study of beta chain features in type 1 diabetes. The whole isolated RNA underwent reverse transcription, so sequencing captured expressed TCRB transcripts. The method was immunoSEQ multiplex PCR; TCRdb's version includes in-frame clones alone and lacks a portion of them. The sample shows 400,000 or so clones, roughly 12% of them seen only once. This clone has a handful of counts. No antigen is known for it. General observations from the study: A potential PCR bias toward shorter templates would be equal in patient and control samples. In every one of the four CD4+ subsets, TCRB CDR3s were moderately but significantly shorter in Type 1 diabetes patients.

Cell sorting via CD45RO/CCR7/CD25/CD127/CD95/CD27 was performed to obtain CD4+ naive, central memory, regulatory and stem cell-like memory cells. The TCR comes from a woman under 30 with type 1 diabetes. The specimen was naive CD4+ T cells from blood.

The CDR3 spells CASSKFDLATGVLDGYTF. For the CDR3, the DNA is TGTGCCAGCAGCAAATTTGACCTTGCGACAGGGGTGCTTGATGGCTACACCTTC. This rearrangement joins TRBV21-1 to TRBJ1-2; TRBD1 was called by the table and not checked on the DNA. TRBV21-1 is a pseudogene locus. The CDR3 contains 18 residues.